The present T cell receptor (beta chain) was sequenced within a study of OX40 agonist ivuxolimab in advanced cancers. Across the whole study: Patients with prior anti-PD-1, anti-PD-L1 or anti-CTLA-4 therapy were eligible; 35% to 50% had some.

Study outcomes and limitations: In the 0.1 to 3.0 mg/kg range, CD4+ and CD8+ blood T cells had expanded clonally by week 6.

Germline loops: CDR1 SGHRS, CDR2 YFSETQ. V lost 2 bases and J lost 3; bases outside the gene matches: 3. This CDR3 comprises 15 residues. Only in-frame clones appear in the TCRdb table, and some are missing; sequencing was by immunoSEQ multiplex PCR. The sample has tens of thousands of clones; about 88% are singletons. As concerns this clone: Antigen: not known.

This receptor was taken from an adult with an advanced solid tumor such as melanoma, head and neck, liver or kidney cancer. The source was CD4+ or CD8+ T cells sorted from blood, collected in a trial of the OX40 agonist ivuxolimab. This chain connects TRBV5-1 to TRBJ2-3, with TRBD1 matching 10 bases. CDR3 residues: CASSFRTGGTDTQYF. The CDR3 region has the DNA TGCGCCAGCAGCTTCCGGACAGGGGGAACAGATACGCAGTATTTT.